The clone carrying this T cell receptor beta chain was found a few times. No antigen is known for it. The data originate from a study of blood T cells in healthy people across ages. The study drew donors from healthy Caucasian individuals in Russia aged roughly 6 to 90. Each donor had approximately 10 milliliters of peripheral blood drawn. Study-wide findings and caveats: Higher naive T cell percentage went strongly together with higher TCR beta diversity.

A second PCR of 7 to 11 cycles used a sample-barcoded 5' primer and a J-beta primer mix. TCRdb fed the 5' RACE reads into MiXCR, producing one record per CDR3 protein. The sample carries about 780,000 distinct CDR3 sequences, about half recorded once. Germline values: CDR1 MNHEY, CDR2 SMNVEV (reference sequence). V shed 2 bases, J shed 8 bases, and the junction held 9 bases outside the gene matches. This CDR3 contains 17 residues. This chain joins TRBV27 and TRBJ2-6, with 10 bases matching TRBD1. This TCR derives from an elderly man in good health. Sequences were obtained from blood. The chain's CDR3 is CASSLEAGTGATNVLTF. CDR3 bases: TGTGCCAGCAGTTTAGAGGCAGGGACAGGGGCGACCAACGTCCTGACTTTC.